The sequence of this T cell receptor (beta chain) was determined in a study of T cells expressing NK-cell markers. Study-level background: Sorted CD3+CD56-NKG2C+, CD3+CD56+NKG2C+ and CD3+CD56+NKG2C- T cells supplied the TCR beta repertoires.

The CDR3 consists of 15 residues. Germline CDR1 reads SGHRS; CDR2 reads YFSETQ. Study-wide results and caveats: The contribution of dominant NKG2C+ clonotypes to CD8+ T cells in five to seven donors was 1.0-7.0%.

TCRdb processed the 5' RACE reads again and assigns one entry to each CDR3 protein, with no DNA. The table lists a few hundred thousand distinct CDR3 sequences, with 4% to 6.5% in the top ten. A remark on this clonotype: Its target is unknown.

The sample was blood T cells: a sorted CD56 or NKG2C T cell subset, CD4+ or CD8+ T cells, or bulk PBMC T cells (not recorded which). The receptor comes from a man aged 18-75 years in good health. V gene TRBV5-1 combines with J gene TRBJ2-2. The CDR3 loop reads CASRIGNANTGELFF.